This T cell receptor beta chain was sequenced for a study of cytomegalovirus exposure and HLA in healthy donors. For the study at large: Among roughly 190 million T cells, an earlier analysis found approximately 110 million unique TCR beta sequences. Broader study findings: Being productive about 90% or about 30% of the time was typical of most TCR beta V segments in an earlier analysis. In a later analysis, TCR association rates varied by HLA locus: DRB1 most, HLA-C fewest.

The CDR3 covers 15 residues. V lost 2 bases, J lost 4 bases, and 2 bases stayed unmatched. The germline CDR1 and CDR2 sequences are MNHEY and SVGAGI. Primers for the PCR totalled 60 Vbeta and 13 Jbeta. This table comes from immunoSEQ multiplex PCR, and its TCRdb copy is limited to in-frame clones, with some not included. The sample has approximately 70,000 clones, under 80% seen once. As to this clone: Its antigen is unknown.

Sequenced input: PBMCs. V gene TRBV6-5 combines with J gene TRBJ1-2, with 12 positions matching TRBD1. This clonotype was obtained from a male donor in good health and CMV-seropositive. The chain's CDR3 is CASSYKGQGAYGYTF. The CDR3 nucleotides read TGTGCCAGCAGTTACAAGGGACAGGGGGCCTATGGCTACACCTTC.